The clone carrying this T cell receptor beta chain has a count of ten or more. The antigen remains unidentified. The record originates from a study of neurological immune-mediated disorders. Germline CDR1 reads DFQATT; CDR2 reads SNEGSKA (reference sequence). This CDR3 spans 13 amino acids. Trimming stripped 3 bases from V and 9 bases from J, with 15 bases between. Synthesis of cDNA was carried out by template-switch 5'RACE. The reaction used 10-nucleotide random UMIs. Each sequencing run yielded over 160 million TCR-beta sequences from 15-18 subjects. TCRdb itself ran the 5' RACE reads through MiXCR, one entry per CDR3 protein. The data hold approximately 66,000 distinct CDR3 sequences, with roughly 4.5% observed a single time. General study results and limits: HTLV-1-associated myelopathy had the most TCR clonal expansion, and multiple sclerosis had the least, less than healthy controls. No CDR3 amino acid sequences were shared by expanded clones across subjects, suggesting private repertoires in all groups.

Sample: PBMCs. The chain carries TRBV20-1 and TRBJ2-1; no reliable D call. The TCR originated in a man aged 30-40 years with multiple sclerosis. As DNA, the CDR3 is TGCAGTGCTAGCCGTACGTCATCTGTTGAGCAGTTCTTC. Translated, it gives CSASRTSSVEQFF.